These 14 T cell receptor beta chains originate from one sample sequenced in a study of T cells and copy number aberrations in small-cell lung cancer (dated by TCRdb to the early 2020s). Preparation of the library involved the immunoSEQ multiplex PCR assay. TCRdb obtained this table from immuneACCESS and retained in-frame rearrangements with V and J assigned. These tables miss some clones; where compared with another copy, unresolved V genes account for less than half of the shortfall, and the remainder is unexplained. This sample gives 1,300 or so clones in total; about 80% of them show up just once. The top ten hold approximately 3% of the sample. The sequenced sample consisted of tumor tissue. The receptors were gathered from a woman between 45 and 60 years old with small cell lung cancer.

This clone was seen once. The chain carries TRBV6-1 and TRBJ2-7; D gene unclear. The V gene lost 6 bases and the J gene lost 0 bases, with 9 bases spanning the gap. The CDR3 runs to 13 residues. Looked up from germline, CDR1 is MNHNS and CDR2 is SASEGT. Here the CDR3 DNA reads TGTGCCAGCAGCCAGCTAAACTCCTACGAGCAGTACTTC. Translated, it gives CASSQLNSYEQYF.

The chain has TRBV7-9 and TRBJ2-7, with D perhaps TRBD2 (5 bases). The CDR3 is 16 amino acids. Trimming took off 2 bases at V and 5 bases at J, with 19 bases between the two ends. Germline CDR1 reads SEHNR; CDR2 reads FQNEAQ (reference sequence). The CDR3 region has the DNA TGTGCCAGCAGCTTAACCCTAGCTCCAATCACCGACGAGCAGTACTTC. Its protein product is CASSLTLAPITDEQYF.

This chain connects TRBV19 to TRBJ1-1; unclear D gene. Germline CDR1 and CDR2: LNHDA and SQIVND (reference sequence). The CDR3 length is 12 residues. Trimming left V 4 bases short and J 0 bases short, with 3 bases between. CDR3 nucleotide sequence: TGTGCCAGTAGTAGTATGAACACTGAAGCTTTCTTT. Translated: CASSSMNTEAFF.

This rearrangement joins TRBV2 to TRBJ1-5; weak D call: TRBD1 (5 bases). V lost 5 bases and J lost 3, with 17 bases in between. The V gene's germline CDR1 is SNHLY and CDR2 FYNNEI. This CDR3 has 16 amino acids. CDR3 loop: CASSSPGLQDNQPQHF. CDR3 bases: TGTGCCAGCAGTTCTCCGGGACTCCAGGACAATCAGCCCCAGCATTTT.

To note about this clone: Other DNA sequences in this sample translate to the same CDR3. V gene TRBV30 combines with J gene TRBJ1-1, with D unresolved. From germline, CDR1 is GTSNPN and CDR2 SVGIG (reference sequence). V shed 1 base and J shed 0 bases, with 3 bases lying between them. CDR3 length: 12 residues. This CDR3 reads CAWSGLNTEAFF. The CDR3 DNA reads as TGTGCCTGGAGTGGACTGAACACTGAAGCTTTCTTT. Filled out from reference TRBV30 and TRBJ1-1, the complete variable domain reads SQTIHQWPATLVQPVGSPLSLECTVEGTSNPNLYWYRQAAGRGLQLLFYSVGIGQISSEVPQNLSASRPQDRQFILSSKKLLLSDSGFYLCAWSGLNTEAFFGQGTRLTVV.

The genes are TRBV10-3 and TRBJ2-7, with TRBD2 identical over 7 bases. Looked up from germline, CDR1 is ENHRY and CDR2 is SYGVKD. This CDR3 contains 15 residues. V trimming: 4 bases; J trimming: 3 bases; junction bases outside the gene matches: 9. CDR3 in amino acids: CAISVLGTNNYEQYF. Written as DNA, the CDR3 is TGTGCCATCAGTGTTTTGGGGACTAATAACTACGAGCAGTACTTC.

J is TRBJ2-7 and V is TRBV29-1; TRBD1 matches at 12 bases. The CDR3 runs to 13 residues. Per germline, CDR1 SQVTM and CDR2 ANQGSEA. V lost 7 bases, J lost 4 bases, and 5 bases stayed unmatched. The CDR3, as DNA: TGCAGCGCCGGGACAGGGGGCATATACGAGCAGTACTTC. This gives the protein CSAGTGGIYEQYF.

The sample holds a few counts of this clone. The rearrangement uses TRBV7-9 and TRBJ1-1; TRBD1 agrees at 7 bases. CDR1 and CDR2 (germline): SEHNR, FQNEAQ (reference sequence). The V segment lost 1 base and the J segment 6 bases; nucleotides outside the gene matches: 8. This CDR3 comprises 15 residues. The CDR3 protein is CASSLGGGVGAEAFF. The CDR3 coding sequence is TGTGCCAGCAGCTTAGGAGGGGGCGTGGGCGCTGAAGCTTTCTTT.

This chain uses TRBV11-2 with TRBJ2-5; 7 nucleotides align to TRBD2. The CDR3 loop spans 14 amino acids. Germline CDR1 is SGHAT and CDR2 is FQNNGV. V was clipped by 2 bases and J by 13 bases; unmatched bases: 13. The CDR3 DNA reads as TGTGCCAGCAGCTTAACGCGACTAGCCGATCACACGTACTTC. Protein: CASSLTRLADHTYF.

This clone was seen only a few times. J is TRBJ2-7 and V is TRBV18; D call uncertain. CDR3 size: 14 residues. Trimming cost V 3 bases and J 5 bases, with 14 bases left between them. Germline V CDR1 and CDR2: KGHSH, LQKENI. In nucleotides, the CDR3 is TGTGCCAGCTCACCGTCATCTCCTAGTGACGAGCAGTACTTC. It codes for CASSPSSPSDEQYF.

The chain recombines TRBV19 with TRBJ2-5; TRBD2 aligns across 7 bases. V trimming: 5 bases; J trimming: 4 bases; junction bases outside the gene matches: 1. CDR3 size: 12 residues. CDR1 and CDR2 (germline): LNHDA, SQIVND (reference sequence). CDR3 bases: TGTGCCAGTAGTTGGGGGGGAGAGACCCAGTACTTC. Translated, it gives CASSWGGETQYF.

The chain employs TRBV6-6 and TRBJ2-1; 7 nucleotides agree with TRBD2. Unmatched junction bases numbered 14, after V lost 6 bases and J lost 6 bases. CDR1 is MNHNY and CDR2 is SVGAGI in the germline V gene (reference sequence). The CDR3 is made up of 16 amino acids. CDR3 protein: CASSRHWTRDGNEQFF. In DNA, the CDR3 is TGTGCCAGCAGCCGCCATTGGACTAGGGATGGCAATGAGCAGTTCTTC.

This clone was recorded once. V and J are TRBV30 and TRBJ1-3; no firm D call. Germline V gene lookup returns CDR1 GTSNPN and CDR2 SVGIG (reference sequence). V was pared by 3 bases and J by 0 bases, with 9 bases between. CDR3 size: 14 residues. This CDR3 is CAWSQSYSGNTIYF. Written as DNA, the CDR3 is TGTGCCTGGAGCCAGTCTTACTCTGGAAACACCATATATTTT. The full variable domain, in which reference TRBV30 and TRBJ1-3 provide the parts outside the CDR3, is SQTIHQWPATLVQPVGSPLSLECTVEGTSNPNLYWYRQAAGRGLQLLFYSVGIGQISSEVPQNLSASRPQDRQFILSSKKLLLSDSGFYLCAWSQSYSGNTIYFGEGSWLTVV.

The rearrangement joins TRBV27 to TRBJ2-1, with D unclear. This CDR3 is built from 14 residues. Trimming cost V 6 bases and J 4 bases, with 13 bases left between them. The V gene's germline CDR1 is MNHEY and CDR2 SMNVEV (reference sequence). CDR3 DNA: TGTGCCAGCAGGCCCCCGGGCAGGTACAATGAGCAGTTCTTC. It yields the protein CASRPPGRYNEQFF.